One and the same sample provided the 8 T cell receptor beta chains below, sequenced in a study of cytomegalovirus exposure and HLA in healthy donors. Vbeta (60) and Jbeta (13) primers were used in the PCR. Method: immunoSEQ multiplex PCR; TCRdb's copy keeps in-frame clones and lacks some. The data include 70,000 to 75,000 clones; the top ten clones carry 3.8%. Specimen: PBMCs. The receptor source for this set is a female donor in good health and CMV-seropositive.

Details on this clone: Sequence at one end of the junction differs from germline and may be a read error. This chain connects TRBV6-5 to TRBJ2-3, with 9 bases lining up with TRBD2. The CDR3 extends over 15 amino acids. In germline, CDR1 is MNHEY, CDR2 SVGAGI. CDR3 nucleotides: TGTGCCAGCAGTCGACCCGGGACTAGCACAGATAAGCAGTATTTT. This translates into CASSRPGTSTDKQYF.

J is TRBJ1-3 and V is TRBV18, with TRBD1 as a possible D gene (5 bases). This CDR3 region has 17 residues. V lost 2 bases and J lost 1, with 15 bases in between. CDR1 is KGHSH and CDR2 is LQKENI in the germline V gene. The CDR3, as DNA: TGTGCCAGCTCACCAGGATCTGACAGACTTTCTGGAAACACCATATATTTT. It translates to CASSPGSDRLSGNTIYF.

About this clone itself: This same CDR3 is encoded by further DNA sequences in the sample. The chain joins TRBV9 to TRBJ2-1; the match to TRBD2 covers 8 bases. V shed 0 bases and J 5 bases; nucleotides not matched to a gene: 10. The CDR3 is 17 residues long. Germline V gene data show CDR1 as SGDLS and CDR2 as YYNGEE. CDR3 nucleotide sequence: TGTGCCAGCAGCGTAGCCGGATCCGGCGGGAGGAACAATGAGCAGTTCTTC. Its translation: CASSVAGSGGRNNEQFF. The full variable domain, completed using reference TRBV9 and TRBJ2-1, is DSGVTQTPKHLITATGQRVTLRCSPRSGDLSVYWYQQSLDQGLQFLIQYYNGEERAKGNILERFSAQQFPDLHSELNLSSLELGDSALYFCASSVAGSGGRNNEQFFGPGTRLTVL.

This chain joins TRBV5-1 and TRBJ1-3; 9 nucleotides line up with TRBD1. The length of the CDR3 is 16 residues. Germline loops: CDR1 SGHRS, CDR2 YFSETQ. The trim removed 0 bases at V and 3 bases at J, leaving 4 bases unmatched. The CDR3 here is CASSLERTGVGNTIYF. In DNA, the CDR3 is TGCGCCAGCAGCTTGGAGCGGACAGGGGTTGGAAACACCATATATTTT.

The rearrangement uses TRBV28 and TRBJ2-3, with a tentative D call TRBD2 (6 bases). The CDR3 sequence is 15 residues long. Trimming took 7 bases from V and 0 from J, leaving 14 bases between them. CDR1 is MDHEN, CDR2 SYDVKM, per germline. The CDR3 bases are TGTGCCAGCATGGGTAGGCGGGGTAGCACAGATACGCAGTATTTT. Residues: CASMGRRGSTDTQYF.

V is TRBV6-1 and J is TRBJ2-1, with D uncertain. Germline CDR1 is MNHNS and CDR2 is SASEGT. This CDR3 has 15 amino acids. V lost 3 bases and J lost 0, with 9 bases in between. The CDR3 here is CASSDTASSYNEQFF. In DNA form, the CDR3 reads TGTGCCAGCAGTGATACCGCGAGCTCCTACAATGAGCAGTTCTTC.

The V gene is TRBV6-5, the J gene TRBJ1-6; D remains unclear. The CDR3 runs 15 residues. Looked up from germline, CDR1 is MNHEY and CDR2 is SVGAGI. Between the trimmed V and J ends, which lost 2 bases and 0 bases, there was a span of 5 bases. This CDR3 is CASSYQRSYNSPLHF. CDR3 nucleotide sequence: TGTGCCAGCAGTTACCAGCGCTCCTATAATTCACCCCTCCACTTT.

On this clone itself: A read error may account for a junction end that differs from germline. The gene calls are TRBV13 and TRBJ2-5; D might be TRBD2 (6 bases). The germline gives CDR1 PRHDT, CDR2 FYEKMQ (reference sequence). The CDR3 runs to 19 residues. The CDR3 loop reads CASSSDSGLRVPSQEIQYF. The CDR3, as DNA: TGTGCCAGCAGCTCGGATTCGGGACTTCGCGTTCCTTCCCAAGAGATCCAGTACTTC. The full variable domain, in which reference TRBV13 and TRBJ2-5 provide the parts outside the CDR3, is AAGVIQSPRHLIKEKRETATLKCYPIPRHDTVYWYQQGPGQDPQFLISFYEKMQSDKGSIPDRFSAQQFSDYHSELNMSSLELGDSALYFCASSSDSGLRVPSQEIQYFGPGTRLLVL.